This TCR beta chain comes out of a study of shared clonotypes between healthy human individuals. Measured with immunoSEQ multiplex PCR; TCRdb has only the in-frame clones, and not every one. The sample records more than 900,000 clones, more than 75% being singletons. Donors comprised healthy HIV-negative adults lacking recent acute infections or vaccinations. Memory CD4+ cells were the fraction left after CD45RA+ naive selection. Points on this clone: Its antigen is undetermined. Other DNA sequences of this sample code for an identical CDR3.

Findings of the study overall: The sampled material consisted only of blood, and tissue repertoires are likely to differ. Shared across several donors were roughly 5% of the naive CD4 clonotypes.

Trimming cost V 6 bases and J 0 bases, with 6 bases left between them. This CDR3 contains 13 residues. CDR1 is KGHSH and CDR2 is LQKENI in the germline V gene. The chain recombines TRBV18 with TRBJ1-3; no reliable D call. The TCR was taken from a man in his late teens or twenties in good health. Some clones in this sample may be carry-over from other donors' samples. Material: memory CD4+ T cells from PBMCs. Subset given: CD45RA-negative fraction. The CDR3 spells CASSQSSGNTIYF. DNA of the CDR3: TGTGCCAGCTCGCAAAGCTCTGGAAACACCATATATTTT.